This section outlines one T cell receptor (beta chain) sequence together with its context. Antigen specificity is unknown. This specimen belongs to a study of shared clonotypes between healthy human individuals. Whole-study findings and limits: Naive CD4 clonotype sharing across several donors was about 5.3%. Represented diversity (both genetic and exposure-history) was limited by the small number of donors.

Measured with immunoSEQ multiplex PCR; TCRdb has only the in-frame clones, and not every one. The sample lists roughly 1 million clones; about 80% were seen once. Within Nashville, Tennessee resided all donors, each a Caucasian adult. Trimming left V 6 bases short and J 9 bases short, with 15 bases between. The germline V gene has CDR1 SNHLY and CDR2 FYNNEI. The CDR3 extends over 13 amino acids. The sequence was obtained from a man younger than 35 in good health. The sample taken for sequencing was memory CD4+ T cells sorted from blood. The subset here: CD45RA-negative fraction. The chain combines TRBV2 with TRBJ2-1; TRBD2 is a possible D gene (6 bases). Here the CDR3 DNA reads TGTGCCAGCAGCCCGTGGGGGGTCAGTGAGCAGTTCTTC. This codes for CASSPWGVSEQFF.